Sequencing of this T cell receptor (beta chain) was carried out in a study of blood T cell repertoires in COVID-19. Study processing details: From reference gene primer amplification, estimates of nucleated cell counts were derived. Data came from immunoSEQ multiplex PCR; TCRdb stores just in-frame clones and leaves some out. V, J and clone size reflect that table, while D and trimming were determined from the DNA. Among around 500,000 clones listed, roughly 90% were seen once. The J segment lost 1 base and the V segment lost 0 bases, leaving 4 bases of the junction unmatched. The CDR3 has 16 residues. Per the germline V gene, CDR1 is ENHRY and CDR2 is SYGVKD. Living in 25 or so US areas, the participants were between about 18 and 95 years of age. This clone appeared once.

The sequenced sample consisted of PBMCs or T cells enriched from blood (not recorded which). The chain uses TRBV10-3 and TRBJ2-7; 9 bases align to TRBD2. The clonotype originates from a woman between 35 and 50 years old who had recovered from COVID-19. In DNA, the CDR3 is TGTGCCATCAGTGAGTCGGTAGCGGGGGAGTCCTACGAGCAGTACTTC. Encoded protein: CAISESVAGESYEQYF.